This section outlines one T cell receptor beta chain sequence together with its context. Its antigen is currently unknown. This record comes from a study of T cell responses to AZD1222 COVID-19 vaccine. Study-wide background: The analysis combined second doses at about 4 or about 12 weeks.

Using immunoSEQ multiplex PCR, the repertoire was profiled, and TCRdb retains in-frame clones only, with some absent. The sample holds about 100,000 clones, about 90% seen once. CDR1 and CDR2 (germline): MNHEY, SVGAGI. V lost 6 bases, J lost 0 bases, and 9 bases lay in between. The CDR3 runs to 15 residues. Whole-study findings and limits: At baseline, just 6 or 7 AZD1222 recipients tested seropositive. Every sample of the repertoires postdated the peak T cell response. Most donors were white British, females outnumbered males, and clonal diversity was possibly underestimated.

The source material was peripheral blood, sampled on day 0 of AZD1222 vaccination. The chain couples TRBV6-5 to TRBJ2-6; unclear D gene. The receptor was derived from an adult in good health. CDR3 amino acids: CASSRLSSGANVLTF. The CDR3, as DNA: TGTGCCAGCAGCAGACTCTCCTCTGGGGCCAACGTCCTGACTTTC.